Following are 23 T cell receptor beta chains from one sample sequenced in a study of blood T cells in healthy people across ages. A second PCR, run for about 6 to 11 cycles, used a sample-barcoded 5' primer plus a J-beta primer mix. MiXCR, applied by TCRdb to the 5' RACE reads, yields one record per CDR3 protein. The sample records 1.5 million to 2 million distinct CDR3 sequences, about 50% being singletons. The sample comprised blood. The receptors here all came from a middle-aged woman in good health.

The chain recombines TRBV11-2 with TRBJ2-1; 7 bases agree with TRBD1. CDR3 size: 13 residues. The germline V gene has CDR1 SGHAT and CDR2 FQNNGV. J lost 8 bases, V lost 7 bases, and 8 bases had no gene match. This CDR3 is CASTKIGQDEQFF. Here the CDR3 DNA reads TGTGCCAGCACCAAAATAGGACAGGATGAGCAGTTCTTC.

This chain connects TRBV12-3 or TRBV12-4 to TRBJ2-3; no reliable D call. V lost 4 bases to trimming and J lost 5 bases, with 16 bases between them. The CDR3 contains 15 residues. CDR3 amino acids: CASSSPGLQGDTQYF. CDR3 sequence (DNA): TGTGCCAGCAGTTCCCCCGGTCTACAAGGAGATACGCAGTATTTT.

A single count supports this clonotype. The chain combines TRBV12-3 or TRBV12-4 with TRBJ2-1, with 12 bases lining up with TRBD2. CDR3 length equals 16 residues. V shed 0 bases and J 9 bases; nucleotides not matched to a gene: 6. In DNA form, the CDR3 reads TGTGCCAGCAGTTTAGCGCTAGCGGGGGGGCCTACTGAGCAGTTCTTC. This sequence encodes CASSLALAGGPTEQFF.

The chain links TRBV4-1 to TRBJ1-1; 7 nucleotides match TRBD1. The germline V gene encodes CDR1 MGHRA and CDR2 YSYEKL. J was trimmed by 4 bases and V by 3 bases; bases with no gene match: 11. CDR3 size: 16 residues. As DNA, the CDR3 is TGCGCCAGCAGCCATGAGAGACAGGGAGAGGGCACTGAAGCTTTCTTT. This gives the protein CASSHERQGEGTEAFF.

The table lists this clonotype with a few counts. The rearrangement uses TRBV14 and TRBJ2-1; 15 positions agree with TRBD2. The CDR3 runs to 16 residues. V shed 5 bases and J 12 bases; nucleotides not matched to a gene: 11. Germline-derived CDR1 and CDR2 are SGHDN and FVKESK. CDR3 bases: TGTGCCAGCAGCATACTCTACCCGGGACTAGCGGGGGGGCAGTTCTTC. It specifies CASSILYPGLAGGQFF.

The V gene is TRBV2, the J gene TRBJ2-1; 8 nucleotides align to TRBD1. V lost 4 bases to trimming and J lost 7 bases; unmatched junction nucleotides: 9. The CDR3 sequence is 15 residues long. Germline-derived CDR1 and CDR2 are SNHLY and FYNNEI. The CDR3 region has the DNA TGTGCCAGCAGTGCGGGACAGGACCGTCGGAATGAGCAGTTCTTC. It is translated as CASSAGQDRRNEQFF. The full variable domain, rest sourced from reference TRBV2 and TRBJ2-1, is EPEVTQTPSHQVTQMGQEVILRCVPISNHLYFYWYRQILGQKVEFLVSFYNNEISEKSEIFDDQFSVERPDGSNFTLKIRSTKLEDSAMYFCASSAGQDRRNEQFFGPGTRLTVL.

A few counts support this clonotype. This chain joins TRBV7-2 and TRBJ2-1; 15 nucleotides align to TRBD2. This CDR3 region has 17 residues. CDR1 is SGHTA, CDR2 FQGNSA, per germline. V was pared by 5 bases and J by 6 bases, with 8 bases of the junction left unmatched. The DNA for the CDR3 is TGTGCCAGCAGCGTAGGACTAGCGGGGGGGTCAAGCAATGAGCAGTTCTTC. Translation gives CASSVGLAGGSSNEQFF.

This clonotype appeared a few times. The V gene is TRBV7-3, the J gene TRBJ2-3; D remains unclear. With 4 bases removed from V and 6 bases from J, the gap between germline ends came to 11 bases. CDR1 is SGHTA, CDR2 FQGTGA, per germline. The CDR3 runs to 13 residues. CDR3 sequence: CASSWYTDDTQYF. The CDR3 DNA is TGTGCCAGCAGCTGGTACACGGACGATACGCAGTATTTT.

This chain connects TRBV4-2 to TRBJ2-5; 9 bases are shared with TRBD1. Germline V gene data show CDR1 as LGHNA and CDR2 as YNFKEQ. CDR3 length: 15 residues. The trim removed 0 bases at V and 4 bases at J, leaving 3 bases unmatched. The DNA of the CDR3 is TGTGCCAGCAGCCAAGAAACAGGGGGCCGAGAGACCCAGTACTTC. Translating gives CASSQETGGRETQYF.

V and J are TRBV6-1 and TRBJ2-1; TRBD1 matches 8 bases. The ends lost 7 bases at V and 6 bases at J; junction bases unmatched: 8. Per the germline V gene, CDR1 is MNHNS and CDR2 is SASEGT. This CDR3 has 14 amino acids. The CDR3 DNA sequence: TGTGCCAGCAATGGACAGGGTTTTGTCAATGAGCAGTTCTTC. Protein: CASNGQGFVNEQFF.

This clonotype has a handful of counts. The chain links TRBV3-1 to TRBJ2-5; D is perhaps TRBD2 (6 bases). Germline V gene data show CDR1 as LGHDT and CDR2 as YNNKEL (reference sequence). V was cut by 3 bases and J by 3 bases, with 14 bases left in between. The CDR3 has 15 residues. CDR3 loop: CASSQGTGYEETQYF. The CDR3 DNA is TGTGCCAGCAGCCAGGGGACTGGATATGAAGAGACCCAGTACTTC.

This chain uses TRBV3-1 with TRBJ1-2, with 8 nucleotides matching TRBD1. Germline V CDR1 and CDR2: LGHDT, YNNKEL (reference sequence). The V and J ends lost 1 base and 13 bases, in that order; junction bases with no gene match: 5. The CDR3 runs 12 residues. CDR3 region: CASSQARQGFTF. In DNA, the CDR3 is TGTGCCAGCAGCCAAGCCAGACAGGGGTTCACCTTC.

J is TRBJ2-7 and V is TRBV5-1; 10 bases align to TRBD1. This CDR3 has 14 residues. The V gene end was trimmed by 5 bases and the J gene end by 5 bases; junction bases not matched to a gene: 7. CDR1 and CDR2 from the germline V gene are SGHRS and YFSETQ. For the CDR3, the DNA is TGCGCCAGCAGTTCGACAGGGGGCGCGGACGAGCAGTACTTC. Protein sequence: CASSSTGGADEQYF.

This clonotype was seen more than once but under ten times. The CDR3 protein is CASSESRGGILAAPLHF. CDR3 in DNA: TGTGCCAGCAGTGAATCTAGGGGGGGCATCCTAGCTGCACCCCTCCACTTT. J is TRBJ1-6 and V is TRBV25-1; possible D gene TRBD1, 6 bases. Germline loops: CDR1 MGHDK, CDR2 SYGVNS. CDR3 length: 17 amino acids. V lost 1 base and J lost 11, with 21 bases in between.

This clonotype was detected once. The V and J genes are TRBV7-9 and TRBJ2-3, with D possibly matching TRBD1 (6 bases). CDR3 length equals 16 residues. Germline loops: CDR1 SEHNR, CDR2 FQNEAQ (reference sequence). Trimming took off 6 bases at V and 0 bases at J, with 16 bases between the two ends. CDR3: CASSYSDRPSTDTQYF. The CDR3 region has the DNA TGTGCCAGCAGTTATAGCGACAGGCCTAGCACAGATACGCAGTATTTT.

The gene calls are TRBV28 and TRBJ2-5; 9 positions agree with TRBD2. CDR1 and CDR2 (germline): MDHEN, SYDVKM. The CDR3 consists of 14 residues. The trim removed 8 bases at V and 0 bases at J, leaving 4 bases unmatched. The CDR3 protein is CASSPSGDQETQYF. DNA for the CDR3: TGTGCCAGCTCCCCTAGCGGGGACCAAGAGACCCAGTACTTC.

The J gene is TRBJ2-3, the V gene TRBV29-1; 8 positions agree with TRBD2. This CDR3 region has 15 residues. Trimming took 2 bases from V and 2 from J; bases not matched to a gene: 6. CDR1 and CDR2 (germline): SQVTM, ANQGSEA. This CDR3 reads CSVELAGGNTDTQYF. The CDR3 nucleotides read TGCAGCGTTGAATTGGCGGGGGGAAACACAGATACGCAGTATTTT.

V is TRBV5-1 and J is TRBJ2-3; TRBD1 matches 12 bases. This CDR3 comprises 17 residues. Germline CDR1 SGHRS, CDR2 YFSETQ. The ends lost 4 bases at V and 3 bases at J; junction bases unmatched: 9. The CDR3 nucleotides read TGCGCCAGCAGCCCGGGGACAGGGGGCGTGTCAACAGATACGCAGTATTTT. It is translated as CASSPGTGGVSTDTQYF.

The chain recombines TRBV6-1 with TRBJ2-7; D possibly corresponds to TRBD2 (6 bases). The J call could be wrong; TRBJ2-5 is a better fit for the DNA end. This CDR3 comprises 20 residues. The germline CDR1 and CDR2 sequences are MNHNS and SASEGT. DNA of the CDR3: TGTGCCAGCAGTGCCCTTACTGGGGGGTTGAGATCCCCCGTGGGGGAGACCCAGTACTTC. As protein: CASSALTGGLRSPVGETQYF.

This clonotype occurred a few times. The rearrangement links TRBV13 to TRBJ2-3; no reliable D call. The ends were cut back, 3 bases at V and 5 bases at J, with 18 bases in the middle. The germline CDR1 and CDR2 sequences are PRHDT and FYEKMQ (reference sequence). CDR3 length: 16 residues. The CDR3 loop is CASSFGLRGVVDTQYF. In DNA, the CDR3 is TGTGCCAGCAGCTTCGGCCTCCGTGGGGTAGTAGATACGCAGTATTTT.

This chain links TRBV6-4 with TRBJ1-2, with D perhaps TRBD1 (6 bases). V lost 2 bases to trimming and J lost 7 bases, with 8 bases between them. CDR3 size: 12 residues. Germline V gene lookup returns CDR1 MRHNA and CDR2 SNTAGT. The CDR3 spells CASSDSRGGYTF. As DNA, the CDR3 is TGTGCCAGCAGTGACAGCAGGGGTGGCTACACCTTC.

This clonotype has only a few counts. The V gene is TRBV5-1, the J gene TRBJ1-1, with 9 bases lining up with TRBD1. CDR3 length: 14 residues. J was trimmed by 1 base and V by 5 bases; bases with no gene match: 3. CDR1 is SGHRS, CDR2 YFSETQ, per germline. The CDR3 nucleotides read TGCGCCAGCAGTCGGGACAGGGCGAACACTGAAGCTTTCTTT. Amino acids: CASSRDRANTEAFF.

This clonotype was picked up a small number of times. CDR3 amino acids: CASSEGGGLYSYEQYF. As DNA, the CDR3 is TGTGCCAGCAGTGAAGGGGGGGGACTATACTCCTACGAGCAGTACTTC. The chain links TRBV7-2 to TRBJ2-7; D is possibly TRBD2 (7 bases). The CDR3 consists of 16 residues. Trimming left V 6 bases short and J 0 bases short, with 18 bases between. The germline CDR1 and CDR2 sequences are SGHTA and FQGNSA.